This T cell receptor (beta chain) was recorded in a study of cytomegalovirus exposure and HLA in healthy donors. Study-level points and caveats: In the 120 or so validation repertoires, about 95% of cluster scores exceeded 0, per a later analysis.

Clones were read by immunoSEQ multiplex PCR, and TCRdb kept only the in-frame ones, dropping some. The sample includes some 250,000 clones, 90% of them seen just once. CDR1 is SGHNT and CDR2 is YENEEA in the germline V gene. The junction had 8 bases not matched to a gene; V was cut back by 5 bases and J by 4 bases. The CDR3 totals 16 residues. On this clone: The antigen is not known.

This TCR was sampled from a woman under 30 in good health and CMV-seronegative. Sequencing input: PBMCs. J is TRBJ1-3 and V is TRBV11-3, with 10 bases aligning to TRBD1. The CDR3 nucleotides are TGTGCCAGCAGCCCCGGGACAGGGGTGGCCGGAAACACCATATATTTT. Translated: CASSPGTGVAGNTIYF.